This T cell receptor beta chain stems from a study of cytomegalovirus exposure and HLA in healthy donors (dated by TCRdb to the late 2010s). Background for the entire study: In an earlier analysis of fewer than 750 of the donors, under 300 Gb of sequence data and 100 million or so unique TCR beta sequences from 150 million to 200 million T cells were reported. Because of strong linkage in the cohort, five DR-DQ haplotypes were treated as single units for association and clustering. On average, roughly 240,000 unique TCR beta nucleotide sequences were sequenced per donor among 300 to 500 genotyped donors of the cohort, with around 19% of those sequences being non-productive. To predict cytomegalovirus infection status, the study brought together high-throughput TCR immunosequencing, statistical association of individual TCRs with disease status, and machine learning. To decide whether each TCR beta V gene segment behaved as functional or pseudogenic, an earlier analysis of some 600 of the donors relied on high-throughput TCR beta sequencing. HLA typing included class I and class II loci at four-digit resolution. Typing coverage varied by locus: roughly 629-640 donors for A, B, C, DRB1 and DQB1; approximately 560 for DQA1; over 600 for DPA1; roughly 470 for DPB1. In a later analysis, previously published TCR beta repertoires from 670 or so donors were re-analyzed and high-resolution HLA genotyping was added so that TCR occurrence patterns could be studied. The T cell repertoires of 666 subjects were profiled by immunosequencing and related to cytomegalovirus serostatus. An early release covering approximately 600 HLA-typed donors comprised about 300 gigabases of sequencing data and 85 million to 100 million unique TCR sequences. The study aimed to test whether signatures of past pathogen exposure could be identified by cataloging public T cell receptors. A separate validation cohort of 90 to 150 different subjects was used in addition to the roughly 640-subject first cohort. Every repertoire in the discovery cohort had been generated on one and the same sequencing platform. In the later analysis, no new phenotypic data were used to find candidate immune exposures; instead, reliance was placed on TCR beta sequences and their occurrence across donors. The genetic ancestry cluster associated with self-reported Caucasian donors included roughly 84% of the approximately 410 genotyped donors. In a later genetic analysis, genome-wide SNP genotypes for about 55% of the roughly 670 donors were used, and that subset was treated as a discovery cohort. Donor age, sex, ethnicity and CMV serostatus were compiled together with the repertoire data.

The CDR3, from cysteine to phenylalanine, totals 13 residues. The DNA shown is the 39-base CDR3, in frame from base 1. Relative to germline, V is missing 8 bases and J is missing 1 base, with 2 bases of the junction outside any gene match. CDR1 is given as SNHLY and CDR2 as FYNNEI, both from the germline V gene. General conclusions and limits of the study: A group of highly shared sequence variants was considered likely to be a technical artifact of the sequencing pipeline. Only TCR beta chains were sequenced in this cohort, and the absence of alpha or paired-chain data limited detectable features. Because counts were too low, more than 15 rarely observed V segments, including chromosome 9 orphons, were excluded from the earlier analysis of around 590 of the donors. A later analysis found that most CMV-associated TCR beta chains appeared HLA-restricted, with HLA associations seemingly driven largely by CMV exposure. According to a later genetic analysis, donors in an Asian-associated ancestry cluster had fewer N-insertions in productive TCRs than the roughly 660-donor mean. A later analysis associated about 17,000 TCR beta sequences with specific HLA alleles at a false discovery rate of 0.05. A total of about 180 TCR beta chains were listed by the study as associated with cytomegalovirus. When HLA alleles, especially DR and DQ, strongly co-occurred, TCR associations were difficult to assign to individual alleles. CMV serostatus was the only immune exposure information available for the cohort. Correlated functional status among segregating V segments might be attributable to linkage disequilibrium, but an unknown experimental factor could not be ruled out. According to a later analysis, parvovirus B19, influenza, CMV and Epstein-Barr virus appeared linked to several top co-occurrence clusters. In an earlier analysis of some 540 of the donors, most TCR beta V segments appeared in productive rearrangements about 87% or about 30% of the time, broadly matching IMGT annotations. Presence/absence analyses assumed roughly uniform sequencing depth across donors, an assumption that may not hold. Because some donors lacked HLA typing at each locus, the association tests relied only on the typed subset. Cytomegalovirus status was reported to be diagnosed by the classifier with high specificity and sensitivity in both the original and validation cohorts. In a later genetic analysis, a missense DCLRE1C variant was associated with V-gene and J-gene trimming of TCR beta chains, and the association was replicated in an independent cohort. Compared with equally common non-associated chains, HLA-associated TCR beta chains in a later analysis were more clonally expanded and had lower generation probabilities. Across donors, most TCR sequences were observed very rarely, whereas some public TCRs were present in many individuals. A further reported finding was that TCR beta sequences accurately predicted the HLA-A and HLA-B alleles for most subjects in the first cohort. A later analysis found that TCR association rates varied across HLA loci, with DRB1 alleles showing the most associated TCRs and HLA-C alleles the fewest. The authors suggested that the approach could potentially be generalized to other disease states and immunological phenotypes. A few of the identified cytomegalovirus-associated TCR beta chains were confirmed in vitro to be specific for cytomegalovirus antigens. Because the 87-base-pair reads could not distinguish some IMGT-functional V segments, including TRBV6-2 and TRBV6-3, those segments were excluded.

In regard to this clone: Which antigen it targets is not known. Base qualities are not recorded, but no much larger clone differs from it by a single base.

The library came from the immunoSEQ multiplex PCR assay. The multiplex PCR relied on a mix of 60 forward primers for TCR Vbeta segments and 13 reverse primers for TCR Jbeta segments. The CDR3 region of rearranged TCR beta genes was amplified from genomic DNA by a multiplex PCR assay. The amplified TCR beta libraries were sequenced on the Illumina HiSeq System as 87-base-pair reads. Turning to the authors' computational methods: A later analysis counted some 74 million unique TCR beta chains across the 650 to 700 repertoires, and roughly 11 million of these chains were shared by at least two donors. Raw reads were error-corrected and collapsed into unique sequences with a nearest-neighbor algorithm that merged closely related sequences to remove PCR and sequencing errors. V, D and J gene segments were assigned by aligning CDR3 sequences to IMGT reference sequences. Each retained sequence needed at least a six-nucleotide match to both a V gene segment and a J gene segment. A rearrangement counted as productive if the CDR3 had no stop codons and remained in frame with V and J, and every other rearrangement counted as non-productive. CDR3 was defined by IMGT convention, running from the second conserved V-encoded cysteine to the conserved J-encoded phenylalanine. The earlier analysis of fewer than 700 of the donors excluded sequences that lacked an unambiguous match to a single V gene segment. An earlier analysis of a few hundred of the donors called V segments functional above 56.7% productive rearrangements and segregating when the between-donor standard deviation exceeded 5%. To diagnose cytomegalovirus status from the catalog of TCR beta chain sequences, a statistical classification framework was built. In a later analysis, TCR nucleotide sequences were compared against IMGT/GENE-DB human TR gene sequences so that V and J genes could be assigned. Using the TCRdist pipeline, a later analysis assigned CDR3 sequences along with most-parsimonious VDJ recombination scenarios. In a later analysis, every TCR beta chain was defined by the combination of its CDR3 amino acid sequence and its V-gene family, and reads without a unique V-gene family were dropped. To address suspected cross-contamination and a sequencing artifact, a later analysis removed 450 to 700 highly shared, low-generation-probability nucleotide sequences. In a later analysis, a clonal expansion index for each public chain was calculated from normalized within-repertoire ranks of inferred template counts. In a later analysis, generation probabilities were computed using a VDJ recombination model fitted to out-of-frame rearrangements, and the results were checked against IGoR. A later analysis scored TCR-TCR, TCR-HLA and TCR-CMV co-occurrence with hypergeometric tests, applying a repertoire-size bias correction to TCR pairs. False discovery rates were estimated in a later analysis by permuting HLA or CMV assignments 20 times. A later analysis grouped co-occurring TCRs with DBSCAN, adding TCRdist sequence similarity when clustering within HLA-allele-positive subsets. Repertoires with fewer than 30,000 or more than 120,000 public chains were left out of co-occurrence clustering, as were about five repertoires with anomalous nucleotide sharing. TCRdb carries this immuneACCESS record with in-frame sequences only. Its versions omit some clonotypes, under half of them owing to an unresolved V gene in the studies checked, with the rest unexplained. V and J calls plus clone size are reproduced from that table; the DNA served to infer D and trimming. In this sample the table shows under 200,000 clones, about 70% of which occur a single time. The ten largest account for roughly 4.4% of the sample.

The cohort consisted of 600 to 750 healthy bone marrow donors. At the time of sampling, all cohort members were nominally healthy, though unrecorded immune exposures were likely present. The donor tested CMV seropositive, placing the donor among the 290 or so seropositive members of the cohort. A peripheral blood sample was provided by each donor, and peripheral blood mononuclear cells were used for TCR beta sequencing. The Qiagen DNeasy Blood Extraction Kit was used to extract genomic DNA from the blood cell samples. The source of this sequence is a woman under 30 in good health and CMV-seropositive. Rearrangement joined TRBV2 to TRBJ1-1, and 9 junction bases match TRBD1. Material for sequencing was PBMCs. Read as DNA, the sequence is TGTGCCAGCGGGACAGGGAGGAACACTGAAGCTTTCTTT. It translates to CASGTGRNTEAFF.